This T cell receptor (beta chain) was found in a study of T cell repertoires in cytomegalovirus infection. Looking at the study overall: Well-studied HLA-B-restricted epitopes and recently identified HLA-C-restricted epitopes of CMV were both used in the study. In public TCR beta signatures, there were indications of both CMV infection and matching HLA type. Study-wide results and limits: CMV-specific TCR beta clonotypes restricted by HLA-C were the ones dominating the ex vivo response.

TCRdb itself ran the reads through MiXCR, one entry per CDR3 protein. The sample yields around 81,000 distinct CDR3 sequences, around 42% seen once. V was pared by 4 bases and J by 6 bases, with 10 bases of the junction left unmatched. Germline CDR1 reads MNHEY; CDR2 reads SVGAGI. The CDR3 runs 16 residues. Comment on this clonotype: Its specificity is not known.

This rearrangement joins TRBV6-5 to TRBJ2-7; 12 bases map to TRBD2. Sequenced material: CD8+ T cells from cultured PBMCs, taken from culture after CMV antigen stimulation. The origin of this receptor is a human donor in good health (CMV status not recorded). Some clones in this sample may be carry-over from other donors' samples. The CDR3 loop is CASSLVPSGGASEQYF. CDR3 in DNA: TGTGCCAGCAGTTTGGTCCCTAGCGGGGGGGCAAGCGAGCAGTACTTC.